The entry below describes one TCR beta chain. Its antigen is unidentified. Germline and junction disagree at one end, which may indicate a read error. This sample was included in a study of glioma-infiltrating T cells after dendritic cell vaccination. Study-wide results and limits: Higher pretreatment TIL content predicted longer progression-free time and survival.

Patients had residual fresh-frozen tumor tissue and more than two years of survival data. Here immunoSEQ multiplex PCR was the method, and the copy in TCRdb shows in-frame clones only, minus some. The repertoire holds over 90,000 clones, roughly four fifths seen once, with roughly 12% in the top ten. The clonotype comes from a human donor with glioblastoma. This specimen was blood, taken before dendritic cell vaccination.

CDR3 residues: CASSSQQALRAF. CDR3 in DNA: TGTGCCAGCAGTTCTCAACAGGCGCTTCGCGCCTTC. The chain couples TRBV28 to TRBJ1-2, with D perhaps matching TRBD1 (5 bases). This CDR3 contains 12 residues. The germline CDR1 and CDR2 sequences are MDHEN and SYDVKM.